The present T cell receptor beta chain was sequenced within a study of control samples from healthy donors and cancer patients. Profiled with immunoSEQ multiplex PCR; TCRdb holds only in-frame clones, not every one. The sample carries about 110,000 clones, 90% recorded once. CDR1 is LGHDT, CDR2 YNNKEL, per germline (reference sequence). This CDR3 is 12 amino acids long. The ends were cut back, 4 bases at V and 5 bases at J, with 5 bases in the middle. The material sequenced was blood. The rearrangement uses TRBV3-1 (or the pseudogene TRBV3-2) and TRBJ2-2; D unresolved. The origin of this receptor is a human donor in good health. The donor label of this sample is uncertain. CDR3 DNA: TGTGCCAGCAGCCGGTTGACCGGGGAGCTGTTTTTT. Amino acids: CASSRLTGELFF.